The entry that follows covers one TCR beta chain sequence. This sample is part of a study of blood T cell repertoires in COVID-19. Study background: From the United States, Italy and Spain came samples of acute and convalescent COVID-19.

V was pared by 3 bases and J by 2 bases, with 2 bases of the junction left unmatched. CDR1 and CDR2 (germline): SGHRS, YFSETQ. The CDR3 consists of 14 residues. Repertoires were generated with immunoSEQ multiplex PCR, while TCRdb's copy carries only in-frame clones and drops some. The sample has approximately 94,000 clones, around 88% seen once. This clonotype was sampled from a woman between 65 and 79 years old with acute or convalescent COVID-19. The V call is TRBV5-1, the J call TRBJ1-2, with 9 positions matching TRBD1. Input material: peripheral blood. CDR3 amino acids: CASSSGQGNYGYTF. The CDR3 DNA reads TGCGCCAGCAGCTCTGGACAGGGGAACTATGGCTACACCTTC. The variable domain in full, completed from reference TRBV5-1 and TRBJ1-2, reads KAGVTQTPRYLIKTRGQQVTLSCSPISGHRSVSWYQQTPGQGLQFLFEYFSETQRNKGNFPGRFSGRQFSNSRSEMNVSTLELGDSALYLCASSSGQGNYGYTFGSGTRLTVV.